These 23 T cell receptor beta chains were all obtained from the same sample, sequenced in a study of blood T cell repertoires in COVID-19. Produced via immunoSEQ multiplex PCR; TCRdb's table is partial and in-frame only. In the table there are over 300,000 clones, 80% to 90% of which are singletons. The material sequenced was peripheral blood. Every receptor here comes from a woman aged 45 to 65 with acute or convalescent COVID-19.

The chain links TRBV10-1 to TRBJ1-5; 9 bases fit TRBD1. CDR1 is WNHNN, CDR2 SYGVQD, per germline (reference sequence). The V segment lost 9 bases and the J segment 2 bases; nucleotides outside the gene matches: 14. The CDR3 has 17 amino acids. DNA of the CDR3: TGCGCCAGGACACCGGGACAGGGAAGTAATTGCAATCAGCCCCAGCATTTT. Its protein is CARTPGQGSNCNQPQHF.

This clone showed up just once. The V gene is TRBV18, the J gene TRBJ2-3; D possibly corresponds to TRBD1 (6 bases). V was pared by 3 bases and J by 4 bases, with 11 bases between. Germline loops: CDR1 KGHSH, CDR2 LQKENI. This CDR3 is built from 14 residues. As DNA, the CDR3 is TGTGCCAGCTCACCGCAACAGGGTGCAGATACGCAGTATTTT. This gives the protein CASSPQQGADTQYF.

This clone was observed a few times. The rearrangement uses TRBV6-4 and TRBJ1-2; D possibly corresponds to TRBD1 (5 bases). There are 13 residues in the CDR3. Deletions cut 8 bases from V and 4 bases from J, with 14 bases between. Germline-derived CDR1 and CDR2 are MRHNA and SNTAGT. The CDR3 DNA is TGTGCCAGCTCCTCAGGGCCAGGCTATGGCTACACCTTC. This encodes CASSSGPGYGYTF.

The chain has TRBV5-4 and TRBJ1-2; 8 nucleotides agree with TRBD1. The CDR3 spans 15 residues. V was pared by 4 bases and J by 2 bases, with 7 bases of the junction left unmatched. The germline V gene has CDR1 SGHNT and CDR2 YYREEE (reference sequence). CDR3 in amino acids: CASSLSGGANYGYTF. The CDR3 nucleotides are TGTGCCAGCAGCCTATCAGGGGGCGCCAACTATGGCTACACCTTC.

The CDR3 region is CASRQDSYGYTF. The CDR3 DNA reads as TGCGCCAGCAGACAAGACAGCTATGGCTACACCTTC. The genes are TRBV10-2 and TRBJ1-2; a weak D match, TRBD1 (5 bases). CDR3 size: 12 residues. Germline values: CDR1 WSHSY, CDR2 SAAADI. Trimming shortened V by 6 bases and J by 4 bases, and 9 bases separated the two germline ends.

The chain recombines TRBV5-1 with TRBJ1-2; D possibly corresponds to TRBD1 (5 bases). The CDR3 contains 13 residues. Germline V gives CDR1 SGHRS, CDR2 YFSETQ. V was pared by 7 bases and J by 2 bases, with 12 bases between. CDR3 DNA: TGCGCCAGCGGCCAGGGCCAAAACTATGGCTACACCTTC. It yields the protein CASGQGQNYGYTF.

The count of this clone is one. This chain links TRBV2 with TRBJ1-2; D not resolved. Germline V gene lookup returns CDR1 SNHLY and CDR2 FYNNEI. V lost 4 bases and J 5 bases, leaving 5 bases between the germline ends. The length of the CDR3 is 11 residues. CDR3 DNA sequence: TGTGCCAGCAGTGCGGTATATGGCTACACCTTC. It encodes CASSAVYGYTF.

The V call is TRBV3-1 (or the pseudogene TRBV3-2), the J call TRBJ1-2; D not resolved. Per the germline V gene, CDR1 is LGHDT and CDR2 is YNNKEL (reference sequence). V lost 1 base to trimming and J lost 3 bases, with 6 bases between them. The CDR3 runs to 13 residues. As DNA, the CDR3 is TGTGCCAGCAGCCAAGGAGCGGACTATGGCTACACCTTC. This translates into CASSQGADYGYTF.

The chain is built from TRBV25-1 and TRBJ1-2; D gene ambiguous. The ends were cut back, 10 bases at V and 6 bases at J, with 15 bases in the middle. From germline, CDR1 is MGHDK and CDR2 SYGVNS. This CDR3 region has 12 residues. CDR3 residues: CATHSRPHGYTF. The CDR3 region has the DNA TGTGCCACCCACTCACGCCCCCATGGCTACACCTTC.

The rearrangement uses TRBV30 and TRBJ1-1, with 8 nucleotides matching TRBD1. The CDR3 covers 13 residues. CDR1 is GTSNPN and CDR2 is SVGIG in the germline V gene (reference sequence). Trimming cost V 8 bases and J 0 bases; bases outside gene matches: 5. The CDR3 spells CARQGHLNTEAFF. The CDR3 DNA reads TGTGCCCGACAGGGGCATCTGAACACTGAAGCTTTCTTT. Looking up the rest from reference TRBV30 and TRBJ1-1 gives the full variable domain: SQTIHQWPATLVQPVGSPLSLECTVEGTSNPNLYWYRQAAGRGLQLLFYSVGIGQISSEVPQNLSASRPQDRQFILSSKKLLLSDSGFYLCARQGHLNTEAFFGQGTRLTVV.

V and J are TRBV11-2 and TRBJ1-1, with 12 bases aligning to TRBD1. After removal of 0 bases from V and 2 bases from J, the junction contained 4 bases not matched to a gene. The CDR3 has 17 residues. The germline gives CDR1 SGHAT, CDR2 FQNNGV. The CDR3 here is CASSLDPGTGGNTEAFF. The CDR3 coding sequence is TGTGCCAGCAGCTTAGACCCCGGGACAGGGGGCAACACTGAAGCTTTCTTT.

The J gene is TRBJ2-1, the V gene TRBV7-6, with 8 positions matching TRBD2. This CDR3 is 17 amino acids long. The V segment lost 5 bases and the J segment 6 bases; nucleotides outside the gene matches: 15. The V gene's germline CDR1 is SGHVS and CDR2 FNYEAQ. The CDR3 sequence is CASSPRLKAGGPNEQFF. In nucleotides, the CDR3 is TGTGCCAGCAGCCCAAGACTTAAGGCGGGAGGACCCAATGAGCAGTTCTTC.

This clone has ten or more counts. The rearrangement links TRBV14 to TRBJ1-3; perhaps TRBD1 as D (5 bases). Trimming took off 3 bases at V and 4 bases at J, with 13 bases between the two ends. CDR3 length equals 15 residues. Germline V gene data show CDR1 as SGHDN and CDR2 as FVKESK. This CDR3 reads CASSHVRAYGNTIYF. The CDR3 DNA reads as TGTGCCAGCAGCCATGTCAGGGCTTACGGAAACACCATATATTTT.

This clone turned up a few times. V and J are TRBV5-6 and TRBJ1-2, with unresolved D. The length of the CDR3 is 15 residues. In germline, CDR1 is SGHDT, CDR2 YYEEEE. V was clipped by 0 bases and J by 4 bases, with 13 bases between them. In nucleotides, the CDR3 is TGTGCCAGCAGCTTGGCCGAAGTGCAGTCCTATGGCTACACCTTC. As protein: CASSLAEVQSYGYTF.

The rearrangement uses TRBV30 and TRBJ1-4; D possibly corresponds to TRBD1 (6 bases). Germline values: CDR1 GTSNPN, CDR2 SVGIG (reference sequence). This CDR3 comprises 14 residues. Trimming pared 2 bases from V and 7 bases from J, leaving 14 bases between. The CDR3 region has the DNA TGTGCCTGGAGTCGATGGGGGCTTGGTGAAAAACTGTTTTTT. The encoded protein is CAWSRWGLGEKLFF.

The rearrangement links TRBV29-1 to TRBJ1-1, with 7 bases fitting TRBD1. The CDR3 has 14 residues. J lost 2 bases, V lost 6 bases, and 9 bases had no gene match. Germline V gene sequence: CDR1 SQVTM, CDR2 ANQGSEA. The CDR3 bases are TGCAGCGTATGTCCTCAGGGGGTAAACACTGAAGCTTTCTTT. It is translated as CSVCPQGVNTEAFF.

The chain joins TRBV19 to TRBJ1-1, with TRBD1 matching 12 bases. Germline CDR1 is LNHDA and CDR2 is SQIVND (reference sequence). With V trimmed by 8 bases and J by 0 bases, 10 bases remained unmatched. The CDR3 contains 17 residues. The CDR3 reads CASGTGQGALMNTEAFF. CDR3 nucleotides: TGTGCCAGTGGGACGGGACAGGGGGCTTTAATGAACACTGAAGCTTTCTTT.

This clone has only one observation. The chain combines TRBV19 with TRBJ1-2; D is uncertain. V was cut by 5 bases and J by 7 bases, with 14 bases left in between. The CDR3 is 13 residues long. The germline gives CDR1 LNHDA, CDR2 SQIVND (reference sequence). CDR3 DNA: TGTGCCAGTAGTTCCGACGTCGGGAGTGGCTACACCTTC. Protein product: CASSSDVGSGYTF. The full variable domain, its missing parts supplied by reference TRBV19 and TRBJ1-2, is DGGITQSPKYLFRKEGQNVTLSCEQNLNHDAMYWYRQDPGQGLRLIYYSQIVNDFQKGDIAEGYSVSREKKESFPLTVTSAQKNPTAFYLCASSSDVGSGYTFGSGTRLTVV.

The V gene is TRBV9, the J gene TRBJ2-5; 9 bases line up with TRBD2. With V trimmed by 4 bases and J by 9 bases, 16 bases remained unmatched. Germline V gene data show CDR1 as SGDLS and CDR2 as YYNGEE. The CDR3 covers 16 residues. CDR3 in DNA: TGTGCCAGCAGCCCTAGGAGAGGAGTAGCGGGAGTGTCCCAGTACTTC. This encodes CASSPRRGVAGVSQYF.

This rearrangement joins TRBV2 to TRBJ2-7, with TRBD1 matching 9 bases. J was trimmed by 12 bases and V by 6 bases; bases with no gene match: 6. Germline values: CDR1 SNHLY, CDR2 FYNNEI. This CDR3 has 11 amino acids. CDR3 nucleotide sequence: TGTGCCAGCAGCCTGGGACAGGGCTTGTACGTC. Residues: CASSLGQGLYV.

This chain uses TRBV4-1 with TRBJ2-3; 7 bases align to TRBD2. V was pared by 4 bases and J by 0 bases, with 7 bases of the junction left unmatched. CDR3 length equals 16 residues. CDR1 and CDR2 from the germline V gene are MGHRA and YSYEKL. This chain's CDR3 is CASSRGGRGSTDTQYF. The CDR3 bases are TGCGCCAGCAGCCGAGGCGGGAGAGGTAGCACAGATACGCAGTATTTT.

The J gene is TRBJ2-3, the V gene TRBV6-1, with D possibly TRBD1 on 6 matching bases. The CDR3 is made up of 15 amino acids. V was shortened by 2 bases and J by 4 bases, with 13 bases between the two germline ends. CDR1 and CDR2 (germline): MNHNS, SASEGT. CDR3 DNA: TGTGCCAGCAGTGAACGGGACAAGTGGGCAGATACGCAGTATTTT. It specifies CASSERDKWADTQYF.

This clone was observed a single time. The gene calls are TRBV5-1 and TRBJ2-3, with 7 bases that match TRBD1. Unmatched junction bases numbered 4, after V lost 3 bases and J lost 3 bases. Germline V gene sequence: CDR1 SGHRS, CDR2 YFSETQ. The CDR3 has 14 residues. Here the CDR3 reads CASSSWTGTDTQYF. The CDR3, as DNA: TGCGCCAGCAGCTCCTGGACAGGAACAGATACGCAGTATTTT.